This T cell receptor beta chain was found in a study of shared clonotypes between healthy human individuals. Overall study context: Aged 18 to 49, the donors were a couple of women and a few men. Study observations and caveats: A generally larger estimated richness was seen in naive subsets than in memory subsets.

It was into CD45RA+ naive and CD45RA-negative memory subsets that the CD4+ cells were split. Libraries were prepared by immunoSEQ multiplex PCR; TCRdb keeps only in-frame clonotypes and omits some of them. The table has 2,500,000 or so clones, under 95% seen once. The CDR3 runs to 14 residues. The germline V gene has CDR1 MGHRA and CDR2 YSYEKL. Trimming cost V 2 bases and J 5 bases, with 11 bases left between them. With regard to this clone: Its target is unknown.

The sample consisted of naive CD4+ T cells from PBMCs. Subset here: CD45RA+ positively selected. This chain links TRBV4-1 with TRBJ2-3; D call uncertain. The receptor's source is a man younger than 35 in good health. Some clones in this sample may be carry-over from other donors' samples. CDR3: CASSQPRAGDTQYF. CDR3 DNA: TGCGCCAGCAGCCAACCTCGAGCCGGAGATACGCAGTATTTT.